Shown below are 11 T cell receptor beta chains from a single sample sequenced in a study of cytomegalovirus exposure and HLA in healthy donors. PCR used 60 Vbeta primers and 13 Jbeta primers. The table came from immunoSEQ multiplex PCR; TCRdb's copy has only in-frame clones and leaves some out. Of 110,000 to 150,000 clones in the sample, more than 75% are singletons; the top ten hold around 3.1%. Sequencing was performed on PBMCs. The receptor source for this set is a female donor in good health and CMV-seronegative.

This rearrangement joins TRBV4-1 to TRBJ2-1; possibly TRBD2 for D (6 bases). This CDR3 comprises 14 residues. Germline assignment: CDR1 MGHRA and CDR2 YSYEKL. V was trimmed by 4 bases and J by 3 bases, leaving 10 bases between them. DNA for the CDR3: TGCGCCAGCAGCCCTCTGACTAGCTACAATGAGCAGTTCTTC. Amino acids: CASSPLTSYNEQFF.

The chain carries TRBV13 and TRBJ2-2, with 9 bases fitting TRBD2. The V gene end was trimmed by 5 bases and the J gene end by 7 bases; junction bases not matched to a gene: 11. Germline CDR1 PRHDT, CDR2 FYEKMQ (reference sequence). The CDR3 length is 16 residues. CDR3 amino acids: CASSLGLTSGIGELFF. For the CDR3, the DNA is TGTGCCAGCAGCCTCGGACTGACTAGCGGCATCGGGGAGCTGTTTTTT.

The rearrangement joins TRBV5-4 to TRBJ1-2; D may be TRBD1 (5 bases). Germline CDR1 and CDR2: SGHNT and YYREEE (reference sequence). V was trimmed by 2 bases and J by 0 bases, leaving 14 bases between them. This CDR3 is 16 amino acids long. In DNA form, the CDR3 reads TGTGCCAGCAGCTTATGGGGGGACGGTCCTAACTATGGCTACACCTTC. Encoded protein: CASSLWGDGPNYGYTF. The whole variable domain, remainder taken from reference TRBV5-4 and TRBJ1-2, is ETGVTQSPTHLIKTRGQQVTLRCSSQSGHNTVSWYQQALGQGPQFIFQYYREEENGRGNFPPRFSGLQFPNYSSELNVNALELDDSALYLCASSLWGDGPNYGYTFGSGTRLTVV.

V usage is TRBV28 and J usage is TRBJ1-3; D is unclear. This CDR3 is built from 14 residues. Trimming took 6 bases from V and 4 from J, leaving 13 bases between them. CDR1 MDHEN and CDR2 SYDVKM come from the germline V gene. In DNA form, the CDR3 reads TGTGCCAGCAGGTTACCGGGAGCGGGAAACACCATATATTTT. Its translation: CASRLPGAGNTIYF. Variable domain in full (rest from reference TRBV28 and TRBJ1-3): DVKVTQSSRYLVKRTGEKVFLECVQDMDHENMFWYRQDPGLGLRLIYFSYDVKMKEKGDIPEGYSVSREKKERFSLILESASTNQTSMYLCASRLPGAGNTIYFGEGSWLTVV.

V and J are TRBV29-1 and TRBJ2-7; 7 nucleotides match TRBD1. This CDR3 is built from 13 residues. The germline V gene has CDR1 SQVTM and CDR2 ANQGSEA. The junction had 8 bases not matched to a gene; V was cut back by 7 bases and J by 2 bases. CDR3 in amino acids: CSAQGERTYEQYF. CDR3 bases: TGCAGCGCCCAGGGGGAACGAACCTACGAGCAGTACTTC.

The gene calls are TRBV29-1 and TRBJ2-1; maybe TRBD2 (6 bases). The CDR3 totals 16 residues. Deletions cut 6 bases from V and 4 bases from J, with 22 bases between. Germline CDR1 SQVTM, CDR2 ANQGSEA. In nucleotides, the CDR3 is TGCAGCGTCCTCAGACTAGTAACGGGTTCGTACAATGAGCAGTTCTTC. It translates to CSVLRLVTGSYNEQFF.

The chain uses TRBV5-4 and TRBJ1-1; tentative D call: TRBD1 (6 bases). The CDR3 has 13 amino acids. The germline CDR1 and CDR2 sequences are SGHNT and YYREEE (reference sequence). The V end lost 0 bases, the J end lost 4 bases, and 7 bases lay between the germline ends. This CDR3 reads CASSLGGGTEAFF. The CDR3 bases are TGTGCCAGCAGCTTGGGAGGGGGCACTGAAGCTTTCTTT.

This clone was counted once. CDR3 sequence reads: CASSQGQGAYEQYF. CDR3 nucleotides: TGTGCCAGCAGCCAGGGACAGGGGGCTTACGAGCAGTACTTC. The chain uses TRBV5-4 and TRBJ2-7; 12 bases align to TRBD1. Germline V gene sequence: CDR1 SGHNT, CDR2 YYREEE (reference sequence). This CDR3 has 14 amino acids. With 4 bases clipped from V and 4 bases from J, the junction kept 3 bases outside the gene matches. Filled out from reference TRBV5-4 and TRBJ2-7, the complete variable domain reads ETGVTQSPTHLIKTRGQQVTLRCSSQSGHNTVSWYQQALGQGPQFIFQYYREEENGRGNFPPRFSGLQFPNYSSELNVNALELDDSALYLCASSQGQGAYEQYFGPGTRLTVT.

This sequence joins TRBV10-3 and TRBJ1-2; 9 bases line up with TRBD1. Germline V lookup: CDR1 ENHRY, CDR2 SYGVKD. V was pared by 8 bases and J by 8 bases, with 12 bases of the junction left unmatched. This CDR3 spans 14 amino acids. The CDR3 reads CAIGSGQGRGGYTF. In nucleotides, the CDR3 is TGTGCCATCGGATCGGGACAGGGTAGAGGAGGCTACACCTTC.

In nucleotides, the CDR3 is TGTGCCAGCAAGCCCCGGGACAGGGGCCACGAGCAGTACTTC. It yields the protein CASKPRDRGHEQYF. The rearrangement uses TRBV6-4 and TRBJ2-7, with 10 positions matching TRBD1. The V gene's germline CDR1 is MRHNA and CDR2 SNTAGT. J gave up 5 bases and V 7 bases, and 8 bases lay outside the gene matches. CDR3 length: 14 residues.

The V and J genes are TRBV9 and TRBJ2-3; 10 bases match TRBD1. Per the germline V gene, CDR1 is SGDLS and CDR2 is YYNGEE. Trimming took 4 bases from V and 4 from J; bases not matched to a gene: 9. The CDR3 runs 16 residues. CDR3 in amino acids: CASSPRSGQGADTQYF. As DNA, the CDR3 is TGTGCCAGCAGCCCCCGCTCCGGACAGGGGGCAGATACGCAGTATTTT.